This T cell receptor (beta chain) was found in a study of blood T cell repertoires in COVID-19. Recovered participants had two consecutive negative NP/OP PCR tests, healthcare professional clearance, or symptom resolution. Clones were read by immunoSEQ multiplex PCR, and TCRdb kept only the in-frame ones, dropping some. The sample consists of around 330,000 clones, 87% of them appearing once. This CDR3 is 14 amino acids long. CDR1 is SQVTM, CDR2 ANQGSEA, per germline. Trimming left V 6 bases short and J 7 bases short, with 21 bases between. The sample consisted of PBMCs or T cells enriched from blood (not recorded which). The receptor comes from a woman younger than 30 who had recovered from COVID-19. The gene calls are TRBV29-1 and TRBJ1-1; tentatively, D is TRBD1 (5 bases). The CDR3 DNA sequence: TGCAGCGTCGGAGGGGAGGGAGGAGTTCTTGAAGCTTTCTTT. Residues: CSVGGEGGVLEAFF. Based on the CDR3 plus reference TRBV29-1 and TRBJ1-1, the full variable domain is SAVISQKPSRDICQRGTSLTIQCQVDSQVTMMFWYRQQPGQSLTLIATANQGSEATYESGFVIDKFPISRPNLTFSTLTVSNMSPEDSSIYLCSVGGEGGVLEAFFGQGTRLTVV.